This T cell receptor beta chain stems from a study of identical twins. Study-wide findings and caveats: The study found weaker excess twin sharing in beta out-of-frame sequences. Insertions ran lower in abundant cord blood beta clonotypes, though not in memory repertoires.

This CDR3 is built from 16 residues. The germline V gene has CDR1 LGHNA and CDR2 YNFKEQ. TCRdb reprocessed the 5' RACE reads with MiXCR, giving one entry per CDR3 protein. This repertoire shows approximately 1.8 million distinct CDR3 sequences, 32% found once; its top ten account for about 0.25%. Worth noting for this clonotype: Its antigen is as yet unknown.

This TCR derives from a newborn girl in good health. The specimen was cord blood. The chain is built from TRBV4-2 and TRBJ2-1; weak D call: TRBD2 (5 bases). The J call is doubtful: the DNA matches TRBJ2-7 better. DNA for the CDR3: TGTGCCAGCAGCCGGGCAGGACTCAGCTCCTACAATGAGCAGTACTTC. This translates into CASSRAGLSSYNEQYF.